The 23 T cell receptor beta chains presented below share a single source sample, sequenced in a study of T cell repertoires and Cas9 in healthy adults. Here immunoSEQ multiplex PCR was the method, and the copy in TCRdb shows in-frame clones only, minus some. The data contain 15,000 or so clones, about nine tenths of them singletons. Sequenced: Tregs (CD4+, CD25+, CD127-, CD137-, CD154-) from PBMCs; culture status not recorded. These receptors were taken from a human donor in good health.

The chain is built from TRBV6-1 and TRBJ2-1; no firm D call. This CDR3 has 13 amino acids. Germline lookup yields CDR1 MNHNS and CDR2 SASEGT. Trimming cost V 6 bases and J 9 bases, with 15 bases left between them. CDR3: CASRYPVRSEQFF. The DNA for the CDR3 is TGTGCCAGCAGGTACCCAGTTAGGAGTGAGCAGTTCTTC.

The chain joins TRBV6-5 to TRBJ2-5; no firm D call. Looked up from germline, CDR1 is MNHEY and CDR2 is SVGAGI. CDR3 length: 13 residues. V was clipped by 2 bases and J by 2 bases, with 6 bases between them. In DNA form, the CDR3 reads TGTGCCAGCAGTTACGGGGTTCAAGAGACCCAGTACTTC. Its translation is CASSYGVQETQYF.

The chain is built from TRBV5-1 and TRBJ1-2; 11 nucleotides line up with TRBD1. The ends lost 4 bases at V and 4 bases at J; junction bases unmatched: 6. The germline CDR1 and CDR2 sequences are SGHRS and YFSETQ. The CDR3 sequence is 15 residues long. CDR3 coding DNA: TGCGCCAGCAGCCCCGGACAGGGGGCGGTCTATGGCTACACCTTC. Protein sequence: CASSPGQGAVYGYTF.

This chain connects TRBV29-1 to TRBJ1-2; D unclear. V was cut by 7 bases and J by 5 bases, with 14 bases left in between. This CDR3 region has 12 residues. CDR1 and CDR2 (germline): SQVTM, ANQGSEA. The DNA of the CDR3 is TGCAGCGCATCAGTTTCTGGGTATGGCTACACCTTC. It specifies CSASVSGYGYTF.

In this sample, this clone turned up once. The chain uses TRBV7-3 and TRBJ2-5; the D is unclear. The DNA end favors TRBJ2-7, so the J call may be wrong. Germline V gene data show CDR1 as SGHTA and CDR2 as FQGTGA. CDR3 length: 13 residues. CDR3 sequence (DNA): TGTGCCAGCAGCTTAAGAGGCTTCTACGAGCAGTACTTC. This codes for CASSLRGFYEQYF.

This clone occurred once. The chain recombines TRBV4-2 with TRBJ2-5, with TRBD2 matching over 8 bases. This CDR3 has 14 residues. Germline loops: CDR1 LGHNA, CDR2 YNFKEQ. After removal of 4 bases from V and 5 bases from J, the junction contained 6 bases not matched to a gene. The CDR3 DNA is TGTGCCAGCAGCCGCGGGGGGCAGGTTGAGACCCAGTACTTC. It specifies CASSRGGQVETQYF.

The rearrangement uses TRBV5-6 and TRBJ1-1; D remains ambiguous. CDR3 length equals 13 residues. V was cut by 1 base and J by 4 bases, with 8 bases left in between. CDR1 and CDR2 (germline): SGHDT, YYEEEE. CDR3 in amino acids: CASSLSGVTEAFF. DNA for the CDR3: TGTGCCAGCAGCTTGTCAGGAGTCACTGAAGCTTTCTTT.

The chain recombines TRBV11-2 with TRBJ2-1, with D perhaps given as TRBD1 or TRBD2 (6 bases each). Per the germline V gene, CDR1 is SGHAT and CDR2 is FQNNGV. Between the trimmed V and J ends, which lost 5 bases and 0 bases, there was a span of 17 bases. The CDR3 length is 17 residues. The CDR3 nucleotides read TGTGCCAGCAGCGTCAGACGGGGGCGAAGCTCCTACAATGAGCAGTTCTTC. Translated: CASSVRRGRSSYNEQFF.

This clone has a single count. V is TRBV6-1 and J is TRBJ1-1; D not resolved. The CDR3 is 14 residues long. Germline values: CDR1 MNHNS, CDR2 SASEGT. V was cut by 0 bases and J by 4 bases, with 9 bases left in between. The CDR3 region has the DNA TGTGCCAGCAGTGAAGCTTGGGATGGCACTGAAGCTTTCTTT. This encodes CASSEAWDGTEAFF.

V and J are TRBV28 and TRBJ2-5, with D perhaps given as TRBD1 or TRBD2 (5 bases each). The CDR3 totals 13 residues. V lost 8 bases to trimming and J lost 2 bases, with 12 bases between them. CDR1 is MDHEN, CDR2 SYDVKM, per germline. The CDR3: CASGRDGQETQYF. DNA for the CDR3: TGTGCCAGCGGCCGGGACGGTCAAGAGACCCAGTACTTC. The variable domain in full, completed from reference TRBV28 and TRBJ2-5, reads DVKVTQSSRYLVKRTGEKVFLECVQDMDHENMFWYRQDPGLGLRLIYFSYDVKMKEKGDIPEGYSVSREKKERFSLILESASTNQTSMYLCASGRDGQETQYFGPGTRLLVL.

The V gene is TRBV9, the J gene TRBJ1-1; 9 nucleotides match TRBD1. The CDR3 extends over 15 amino acids. CDR1 is SGDLS and CDR2 is YYNGEE in the germline V gene. Unmatched junction bases numbered 6, after V lost 5 bases and J lost 1 base. CDR3 nucleotide sequence: TGTGCCAGCAGAGTTACGGGACAGGGGAACACTGAAGCTTTCTTT. Amino acid sequence: CASRVTGQGNTEAFF.

This clone showed up just once. This chain links TRBV27 with TRBJ2-6; TRBD1 aligns across 8 bases. CDR3 length: 17 residues. V was clipped by 5 bases and J by 0 bases; unmatched bases: 6. In germline, CDR1 is MNHEY, CDR2 SMNVEV (reference sequence). This chain's CDR3 is CASSPWTGPSGANVLTF. Written as DNA, the CDR3 is TGTGCCAGCAGTCCGTGGACAGGGCCCTCTGGGGCCAACGTCCTGACTTTC.

The chain carries TRBV10-1 and TRBJ2-2; tentative D call: TRBD1 (6 bases). V shed 0 bases and J shed 11 bases, with 10 bases lying between them. The CDR3 is made up of 13 amino acids. Looked up from germline, CDR1 is WNHNN and CDR2 is SYGVQD (reference sequence). The DNA of the CDR3 is TGCGCCAGCAGTGAGTCCCCGGACAGAGAGCTGTTTTTT. Protein: CASSESPDRELFF.

V gene TRBV5-6 combines with J gene TRBJ2-1; D possibly corresponds to TRBD2 (6 bases). The CDR3 is made up of 13 amino acids. V was cut by 4 bases and J by 16 bases, with 21 bases left in between. Looked up from germline, CDR1 is SGHDT and CDR2 is YYEEEE. The CDR3 DNA reads TGTGCCAGCAGCACGATCGACACGGGAGTGAAATTCTTC. It is translated as CASSTIDTGVKFF.

This clone was found a few times. This chain connects TRBV18 to TRBJ2-5; 7 positions match TRBD1. V dropped 6 bases and J dropped 2; count of bases not matched to a gene: 6. The CDR3 contains 14 residues. Germline assignment: CDR1 KGHSH and CDR2 LQKENI. The CDR3 here is CASSRGQSQETQYF. In DNA form, the CDR3 reads TGTGCCAGCTCCAGGGGACAGAGTCAAGAGACCCAGTACTTC.

The J gene is TRBJ2-2, the V gene TRBV6-1, with D possibly TRBD1 on 6 matching bases. Germline V gives CDR1 MNHNS, CDR2 SASEGT. This CDR3 is built from 13 residues. V gave up 9 bases and J gave up 2 bases, with 10 bases separating them. CDR3 DNA sequence: TGTGCCAGTCGGACAGTCAACACCGGGGAGCTGTTTTTT. This codes for CASRTVNTGELFF.

J is TRBJ1-1 and V is TRBV11-3; D unresolved. The V end lost 0 bases, the J end lost 5 bases, and 7 bases lay between the germline ends. The CDR3 extends over 13 amino acids. Germline CDR1 SGHNT, CDR2 YENEEA. The CDR3 loop reads CASSLDGRTEAFF. The CDR3 nucleotides read TGTGCCAGCAGCTTAGACGGACGGACTGAAGCTTTCTTT.

This sequence joins TRBV2 and TRBJ1-2; 7 bases agree with TRBD1. CDR1 and CDR2 (germline): SNHLY, FYNNEI. The J segment lost 4 bases and the V segment lost 8 bases, leaving 10 bases of the junction unmatched. The CDR3 extends over 14 amino acids. CDR3 sequence (DNA): TGTGCCAGCGGAAACAGGGGCCCCTTCTATGGCTACACCTTC. It translates to CASGNRGPFYGYTF.

To note about this clone: A junction end diverges from the germline sequence, so it may reflect a read error. The CDR3 coding sequence is TGTGCCAGCAGCGCCACAACAGGGGACTATGGCTGCACCTTC. It is translated as CASSATTGDYGCTF. This chain links TRBV11-2 with TRBJ1-2, with 7 bases matching TRBD1. The CDR3 loop spans 14 amino acids. Germline CDR1 reads SGHAT; CDR2 reads FQNNGV.

This chain uses TRBV4-1 with TRBJ1-5; maybe TRBD1 (6 bases). This CDR3 region has 15 residues. Germline assignment: CDR1 MGHRA and CDR2 YSYEKL. V lost 0 bases and J lost 4, with 10 bases in between. In nucleotides, the CDR3 is TGCGCCAGCAGCCAAGAATCACAGGGAAATCAGCCCCAGCATTTT. It codes for CASSQESQGNQPQHF.

CDR3 protein: CASSYVSRSSYEQYF. CDR3 coding DNA: TGTGCCAGCAGTTACGTTAGCAGGAGCTCCTACGAGCAGTACTTC. The chain combines TRBV6-6 with TRBJ2-7; no firm D call. CDR1 is MNHNY and CDR2 is SVGAGI in the germline V gene (reference sequence). This CDR3 is 15 amino acids long. Between the trimmed V and J ends, which lost 2 bases and 0 bases, there was a span of 11 bases.

The chain carries TRBV28 and TRBJ2-5; 8 positions agree with TRBD2. The last part of the DNA fits TRBJ2-7 better; the J call may be wrong. Per germline, CDR1 MDHEN and CDR2 SYDVKM. The CDR3 runs 15 residues. The chain's CDR3 is CASSDLGGAGGEQYF. CDR3 nucleotides: TGTGCCAGCAGTGACCTCGGGGGGGCTGGGGGCGAGCAGTACTTC.

The chain is built from TRBV5-1 and TRBJ2-7, with D possibly matching TRBD1 (8 bases). The germline V gene has CDR1 SGHRS and CDR2 YFSETQ. Trimming pared 5 bases from V and 3 bases from J, leaving 24 bases between. This CDR3 comprises 17 residues. CDR3 nucleotide sequence: TGCGCCAGCAGAACCAAGGGGGGGACAGGAGAAAACTACGAGCAGTACTTC. The encoded protein is CASRTKGGTGENYEQYF.